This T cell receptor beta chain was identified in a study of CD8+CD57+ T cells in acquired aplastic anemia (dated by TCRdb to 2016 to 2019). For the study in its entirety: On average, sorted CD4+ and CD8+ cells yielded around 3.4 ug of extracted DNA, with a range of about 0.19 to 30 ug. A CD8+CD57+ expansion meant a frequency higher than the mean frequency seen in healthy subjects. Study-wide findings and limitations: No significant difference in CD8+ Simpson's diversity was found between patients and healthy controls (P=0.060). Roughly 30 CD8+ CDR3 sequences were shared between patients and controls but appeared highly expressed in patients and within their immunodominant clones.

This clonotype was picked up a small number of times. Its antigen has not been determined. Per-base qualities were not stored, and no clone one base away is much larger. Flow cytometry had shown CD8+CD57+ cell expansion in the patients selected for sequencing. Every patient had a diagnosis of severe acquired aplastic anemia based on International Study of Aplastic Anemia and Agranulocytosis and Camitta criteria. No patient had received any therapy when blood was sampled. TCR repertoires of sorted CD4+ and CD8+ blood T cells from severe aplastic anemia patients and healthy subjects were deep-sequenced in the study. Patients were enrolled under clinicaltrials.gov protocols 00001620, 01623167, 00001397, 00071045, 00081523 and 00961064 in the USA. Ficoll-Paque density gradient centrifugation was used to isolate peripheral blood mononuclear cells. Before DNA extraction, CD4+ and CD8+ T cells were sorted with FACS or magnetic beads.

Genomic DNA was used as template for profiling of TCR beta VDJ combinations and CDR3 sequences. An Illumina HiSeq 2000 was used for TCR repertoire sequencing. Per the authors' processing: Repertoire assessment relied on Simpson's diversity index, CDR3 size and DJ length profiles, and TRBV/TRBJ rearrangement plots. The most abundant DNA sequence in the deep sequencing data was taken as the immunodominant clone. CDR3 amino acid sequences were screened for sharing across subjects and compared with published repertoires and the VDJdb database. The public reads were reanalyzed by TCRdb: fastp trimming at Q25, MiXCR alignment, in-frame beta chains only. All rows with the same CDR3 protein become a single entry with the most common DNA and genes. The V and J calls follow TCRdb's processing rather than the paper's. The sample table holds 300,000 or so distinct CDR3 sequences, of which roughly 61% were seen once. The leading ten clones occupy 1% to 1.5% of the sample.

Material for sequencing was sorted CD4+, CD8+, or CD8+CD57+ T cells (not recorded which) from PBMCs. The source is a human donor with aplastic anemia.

The sequenced DNA is TGCAGTGCCACCGCTCCGGGGGTCGAGCAGTACTTC. It codes for CSATAPGVEQYF. The chain uses TRBV20-1 and TRBJ2-7, and TRBD2 may be the D gene, going by 6 matching bases. Its CDR3 holds 12 amino acids, cysteine through phenylalanine. The retained sequence is limited to the CDR3, 36 bases, with the frame set at the first base. V loses 6 bases, J loses 6 bases, and the germline ends lie 15 bases apart. CDR1 and CDR2, looked up from the germline V gene (reference sequence), are DFQATT and SNEGSKA.